This T cell receptor (beta chain) was captured in a study of OX40 agonist ivuxolimab in advanced cancers. The CDR3 length is 14 residues. Trimming cost V 3 bases and J 8 bases; bases outside gene matches: 8. The germline V gene has CDR1 MDHEN and CDR2 SYDVKM. Sequenced by immunoSEQ multiplex PCR; TCRdb stores in-frame clones only, minus some. The table shows about 14,000 clones, with about 80% occurring only once. The V and J genes are TRBV28 and TRBJ2-5; TRBD2 matches 8 bases. This TCR derives from an adult with an advanced solid tumor such as melanoma, head and neck, liver or kidney cancer. The sequences come from CD4+ or CD8+ T cells sorted from blood, collected in a trial of the OX40 agonist ivuxolimab. Here the CDR3 DNA reads TGTGCCAGCAGTTTCAGCGGGAGCACTGGTACCCAGTACTTC. It encodes CASSFSGSTGTQYF.